The rows below give T cell receptor beta chains drawn from one sample of a study of shared clonotypes between healthy human individuals. Data came from immunoSEQ multiplex PCR; TCRdb stores just in-frame clones and leaves some out. This table has 800,000 to 1,200,000 clones, about four fifths appearing once. The specimen sequenced was memory CD4+ T cells from PBMCs. The receptor set was obtained from a man aged 18 to 29 in good health. Some clones in this sample may be carry-over from other donors' samples. Both conserved end residues are part of each CDR3.

J | V | CDR3
TRBJ2-5 | TRBV28 | CASSGYQETQYF
TRBJ1-4 | TRBV7-9 | CASSGQAGELFF
TRBJ2-2 | TRBV6-1 | CATKGAGRNTGELFF
TRBJ2-3 | TRBV5-1 | CASSLASGGRGDTQYF
TRBJ2-5 | TRBV5-5 | CASSLPPGLAGVETQYF
TRBJ1-4 | TRBV7-9 | CASSLGSRDSPTNEKLFF
TRBJ2-2 | TRBV5-1 | CASSLGQTLTGELFF
TRBJ2-7 | TRBV9 | CASSVGGTRYYEQYF
TRBJ1-5 | TRBV2 | CASSPDRLNQPQHF
TRBJ2-2 | TRBV6-4 | CASSARAGAGTGELFF
TRBJ2-2 | TRBV5-5 | CASTSPNTGELFF
TRBJ2-1 | TRBV28 | CASSATGSSNEQFF
TRBJ2-7 | TRBV5-1 | CASSSSPTGQTRNYEQYF
TRBJ2-2 | TRBV11-2 | CALPRGQQNTGELFF
TRBJ2-5 | TRBV5-1 | CASSLSDGQETQYF